Given below is one T cell receptor beta chain in context. Sequencing used immunoSEQ multiplex PCR; TCRdb keeps in-frame clones, though not all of them. The repertoire holds about 21,000 clones, with 50% to 60% as singletons. These data come from a study of graft-versus-host responses after intestinal transplantation. On the study more broadly: The whole recipient group had anti-thymocyte globulin induction followed by tacrolimus and steroids for two to three years.

Study-wide points: Recipient marrow contained GvH clones, some of which appeared first in ileum or blood.

The CDR3 runs to 17 residues. V lost 2 bases and J lost 2, with 17 bases in between. In germline, CDR1 is SGHAT, CDR2 FQNNGV. V and J are TRBV11-2 and TRBJ2-3, with D hard to call. The clonotype originates from a human patient who received an intestinal transplant. This specimen consisted of alloreactive CD4+ T cells from a mixed lymphocyte reaction culture, obtained before intestinal transplant. Subset given: CFSE-low proliferating T cells sorted from approximately 6-day pre-transplant mixed lymphocyte reaction (GvH or HvG direction). The CDR3 is CASSLRGVLQITDTQYF. The CDR3 DNA reads TGTGCCAGCAGCTTACGTGGTGTTTTGCAGATCACAGATACGCAGTATTTT. Full variable domain (outside the CDR3, taken from reference TRBV11-2 and TRBJ2-3): EAGVAQSPRYKIIEKRQSVAFWCNPISGHATLYWYQQILGQGPKLLIQFQNNGVVDDSQLPKDRFSAERLKGVDSTLKIQPAKLEDSAVYLCASSLRGVLQITDTQYFGPGTRLTVL.